The clone carrying this T cell receptor beta chain has more than one count but fewer than ten. The data originate from a study of blood T cell repertoires in COVID-19. Germline V CDR1 and CDR2: KGHDR, SFDVKD. This CDR3 contains 19 residues. J lost 0 bases, V lost 0 bases, and 7 bases had no gene match. This table comes from immunoSEQ multiplex PCR, and its TCRdb copy is limited to in-frame clones, with some not included. Of about 46,000 clones listed, 75% to 90% were seen once; the top ten hold roughly 13%. What was sequenced was peripheral blood. The chain joins TRBV24-1 to TRBJ2-2; 9 nucleotides agree with TRBD1. The origin of this receptor is a human donor with active COVID-19. The donor label of this sample is uncertain. The CDR3 spells CATSDLTPGQGPNTGELFF. CDR3 bases: TGTGCCACCAGTGATTTGACCCCGGGACAGGGACCGAACACCGGGGAGCTGTTTTTT.